The rows below give T cell receptor beta chains drawn from one sample of a study of metastatic and nonmetastatic thyroid tumors. TCRdb re-analyzed the PCR reads using MiXCR. The sample carries about 18,000 clones, 21% recorded once. Sequencing was performed on tumor tissue. These receptors came from a female donor with papillary thyroid cancer or a benign thyroid nodule (not recorded which). Some clones in this sample may be carry-over from other donors' samples. Each CDR3 is given with its conserved first and last residue. The order of the fields is J gene, V gene, D gene, CDR3 length, CDR3 protein. The D gene is left open where the match is weak.

j_call: TRBJ2-3
v_call: TRBV20-1
d_call: TRBD2
cdr3_length: 14
cdr3_aa: CIGVSSGSTDTQYF

j_call: TRBJ1-2
v_call: TRBV10-2
d_call: -
cdr3_length: 15
cdr3_aa: CASSESFLTSNGYTF

j_call: TRBJ1-1
v_call: TRBV6-1
d_call: -
cdr3_length: 13
cdr3_aa: CASSEKENTEAFF

j_call: TRBJ2-7
v_call: TRBV5-5
d_call: -
cdr3_length: 15
cdr3_aa: CASSLWGQGGYEQYF

j_call: TRBJ2-2
v_call: TRBV19
d_call: TRBD2
cdr3_length: 16
cdr3_aa: CASKTSGSLVTGELFF

j_call: TRBJ2-2
v_call: TRBV11-3
d_call: -
cdr3_length: 13
cdr3_aa: CASSLFSTGELFF

j_call: TRBJ2-3
v_call: TRBV20-1
d_call: TRBD1
cdr3_length: 15
cdr3_aa: CSASDRGTDTDTQYF

j_call: TRBJ2-1
v_call: TRBV11-2
d_call: -
cdr3_length: 13
cdr3_aa: CASSPAIGDEQFF

j_call: TRBJ2-1
v_call: TRBV27
d_call: TRBD2
cdr3_length: 14
cdr3_aa: CASSSSGSYNEQFF

j_call: TRBJ2-7
v_call: TRBV19
d_call: -
cdr3_length: 14
cdr3_aa: CASSIGTVTYEQYF

j_call: TRBJ2-1
v_call: TRBV12-3/TRBV12-4
d_call: TRBD2
cdr3_length: 15
cdr3_aa: CASSPEGLAGGEQFF

j_call: TRBJ2-1
v_call: TRBV6-4
d_call: TRBD2
cdr3_length: 15
cdr3_aa: CASIKAGGQYNEQFF

j_call: TRBJ2-7
v_call: TRBV28
d_call: TRBD1
cdr3_length: 14
cdr3_aa: CASSLRQGAREQYF

j_call: TRBJ2-6
v_call: TRBV27
d_call: TRBD1
cdr3_length: 15
cdr3_aa: CASKSDRVGANVLTF